This record looks at one TCR beta chain sequence and its context. Its specificity is unknown. The length of the CDR3 is 10 residues. Germline values: CDR1 MNHEY, CDR2 SVGAGI. V lost 10 bases and J lost 6; bases outside the gene matches: 2. This specimen belongs to a study of CD8+ T cells in alopecia areata. Study details: The drug, oral tofacitinib, was given to treated patients at 5 to 10 mg twice daily.

General observations from the study: Normal scalp showed lower clonality than lesional scalp, especially alopecia totalis/universalis.

Extracted from the samples, RNA was reverse transcribed into cDNA to serve as the sequencing template. Repertoires were generated with immunoSEQ multiplex PCR, while TCRdb's copy carries only in-frame clones and drops some. Of 150,000 to 190,000 clones detected, around half appear once; the ten largest clones hold roughly a fifth. The TCR originated in a human donor with alopecia areata. This chain connects TRBV6-5 to TRBJ1-2, with 7 bases identical to TRBD1. Sequencing was performed on CD8+ T cells sorted from blood, taken at week 0. The CDR3 protein is CATRGDGYTF. The CDR3 DNA reads as TGTGCCACCAGGGGGGATGGCTACACCTTC.